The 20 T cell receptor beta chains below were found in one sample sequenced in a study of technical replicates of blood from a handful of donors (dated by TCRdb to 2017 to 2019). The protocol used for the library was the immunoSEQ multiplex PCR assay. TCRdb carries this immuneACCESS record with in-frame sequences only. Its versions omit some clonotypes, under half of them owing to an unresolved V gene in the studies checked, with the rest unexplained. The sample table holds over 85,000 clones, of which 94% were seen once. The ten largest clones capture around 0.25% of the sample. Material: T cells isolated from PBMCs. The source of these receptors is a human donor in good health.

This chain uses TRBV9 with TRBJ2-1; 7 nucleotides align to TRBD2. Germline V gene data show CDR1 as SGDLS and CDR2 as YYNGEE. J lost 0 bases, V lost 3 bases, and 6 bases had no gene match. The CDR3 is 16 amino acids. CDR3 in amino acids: CASSATSVGSYNEQFF. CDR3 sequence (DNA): TGTGCCAGCAGCGCAACTAGCGTCGGCTCCTACAATGAGCAGTTCTTC.

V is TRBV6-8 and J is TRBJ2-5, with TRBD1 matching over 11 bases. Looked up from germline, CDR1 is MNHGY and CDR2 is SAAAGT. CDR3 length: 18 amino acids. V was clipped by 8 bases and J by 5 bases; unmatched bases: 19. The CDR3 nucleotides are TGTGCCAGCCTCGAATCGGGACAGGGGGATATAGGTGTGGAGACCCAGTACTTC. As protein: CASLESGQGDIGVETQYF.

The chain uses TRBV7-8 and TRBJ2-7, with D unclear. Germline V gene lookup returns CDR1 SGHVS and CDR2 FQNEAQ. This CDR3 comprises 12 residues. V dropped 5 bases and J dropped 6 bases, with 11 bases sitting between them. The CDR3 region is CASSLVSREQYF. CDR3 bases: TGTGCCAGCAGCCTAGTCTCCCGCGAGCAGTACTTC.

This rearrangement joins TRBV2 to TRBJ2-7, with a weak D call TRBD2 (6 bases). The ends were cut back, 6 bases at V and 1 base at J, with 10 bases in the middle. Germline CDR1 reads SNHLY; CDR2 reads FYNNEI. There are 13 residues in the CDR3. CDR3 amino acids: CASRGGDSYEQYF. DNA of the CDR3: TGTGCCAGCAGGGGCGGGGATTCCTACGAGCAGTACTTC.

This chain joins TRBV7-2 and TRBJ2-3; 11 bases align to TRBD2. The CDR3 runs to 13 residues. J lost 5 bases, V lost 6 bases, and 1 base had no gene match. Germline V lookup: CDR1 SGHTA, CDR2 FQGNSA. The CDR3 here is CASSTSGGDTQYF. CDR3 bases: TGTGCCAGCAGTACTAGCGGGGGAGATACGCAGTATTTT.

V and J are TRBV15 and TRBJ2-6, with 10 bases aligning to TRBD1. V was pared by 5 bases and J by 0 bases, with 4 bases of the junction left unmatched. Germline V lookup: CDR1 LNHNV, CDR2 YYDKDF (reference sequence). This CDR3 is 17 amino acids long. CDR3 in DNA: TGTGCCACCAGCCGGGACAGGGGACTCTCTGGGGCCAACGTCCTGACTTTC. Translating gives CATSRDRGLSGANVLTF.

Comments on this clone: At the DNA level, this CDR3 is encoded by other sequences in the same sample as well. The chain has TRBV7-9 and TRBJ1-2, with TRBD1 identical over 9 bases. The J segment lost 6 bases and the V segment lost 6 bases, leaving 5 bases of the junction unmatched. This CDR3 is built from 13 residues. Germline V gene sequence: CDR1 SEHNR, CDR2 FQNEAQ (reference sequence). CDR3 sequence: CASSPGTGNGYTF. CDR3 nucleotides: TGTGCCAGCAGTCCCGGGACAGGGAATGGCTACACCTTC.

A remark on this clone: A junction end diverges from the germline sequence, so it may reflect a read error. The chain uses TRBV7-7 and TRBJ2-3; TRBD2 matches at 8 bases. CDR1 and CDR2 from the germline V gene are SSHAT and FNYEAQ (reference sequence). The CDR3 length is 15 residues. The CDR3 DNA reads TGTGCTAGCAGCTTAAGCGGGGGCAGCACAGATACGCAGTATTTT. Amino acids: CASSLSGGSTDTQYF.

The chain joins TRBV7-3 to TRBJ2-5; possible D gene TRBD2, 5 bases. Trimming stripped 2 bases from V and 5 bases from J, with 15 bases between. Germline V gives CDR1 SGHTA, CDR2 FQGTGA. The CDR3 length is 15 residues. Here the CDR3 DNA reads TGTGCCAGCAGCTTACTGGGAGCGACTACGGAGACCCAGTACTTC. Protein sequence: CASSLLGATTETQYF.

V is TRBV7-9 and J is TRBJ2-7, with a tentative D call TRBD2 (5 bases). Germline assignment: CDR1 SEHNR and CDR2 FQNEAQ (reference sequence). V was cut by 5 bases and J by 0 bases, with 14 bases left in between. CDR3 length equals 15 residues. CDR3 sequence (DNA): TGTGCCAGCAGCATCGGGGTCCCGAGCTCCTACGAGCAGTACTTC. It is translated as CASSIGVPSSYEQYF.

The DNA for the CDR3 is TGTGCCAGCACCGAGGGAGGGGGCTACGAGCAGTACTTC. Protein sequence: CASTEGGGYEQYF. V and J are TRBV5-8 and TRBJ2-7, with D tentatively TRBD2 (7 bases). Trimming took 6 bases from V and 3 from J, leaving 13 bases between them. From germline, CDR1 is SGHTS and CDR2 YDEGEE. CDR3 length: 13 amino acids.

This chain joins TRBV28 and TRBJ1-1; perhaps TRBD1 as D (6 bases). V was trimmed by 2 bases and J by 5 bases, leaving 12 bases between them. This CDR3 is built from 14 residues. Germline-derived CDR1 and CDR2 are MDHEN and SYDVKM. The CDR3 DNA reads TGTGCCAGCAGTTTAACAGGGCGTTGGACTGAAGCTTTCTTT. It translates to CASSLTGRWTEAFF.

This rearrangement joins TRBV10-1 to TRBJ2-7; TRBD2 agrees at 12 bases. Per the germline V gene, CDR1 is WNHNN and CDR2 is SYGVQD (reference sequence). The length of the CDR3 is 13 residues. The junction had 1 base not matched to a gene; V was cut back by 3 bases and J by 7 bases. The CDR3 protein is CASSDGLAGEQYF. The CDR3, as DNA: TGCGCCAGCAGTGACGGACTAGCGGGAGAGCAGTACTTC.

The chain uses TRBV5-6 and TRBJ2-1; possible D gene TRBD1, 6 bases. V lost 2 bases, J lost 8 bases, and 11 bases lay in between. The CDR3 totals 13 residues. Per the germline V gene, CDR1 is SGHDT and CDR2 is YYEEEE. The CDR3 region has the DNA TGTGCCAGCAGCTTTGTCAGGGGAGATGAGCAGTTCTTC. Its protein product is CASSFVRGDEQFF.

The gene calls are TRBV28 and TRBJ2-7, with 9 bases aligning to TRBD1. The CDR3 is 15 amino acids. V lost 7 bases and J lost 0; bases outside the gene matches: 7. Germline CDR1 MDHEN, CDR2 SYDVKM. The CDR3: CASTPGTGFSYEQYF. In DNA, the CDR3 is TGTGCCAGCACCCCCGGGACAGGGTTCTCCTACGAGCAGTACTTC. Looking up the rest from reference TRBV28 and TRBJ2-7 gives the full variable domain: DVKVTQSSRYLVKRTGEKVFLECVQDMDHENMFWYRQDPGLGLRLIYFSYDVKMKEKGDIPEGYSVSREKKERFSLILESASTNQTSMYLCASTPGTGFSYEQYFGPGTRLTVT.

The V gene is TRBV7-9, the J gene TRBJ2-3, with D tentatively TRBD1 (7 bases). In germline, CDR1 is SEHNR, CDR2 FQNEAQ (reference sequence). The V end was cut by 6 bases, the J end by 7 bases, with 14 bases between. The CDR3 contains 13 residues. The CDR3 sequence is CASSGGGGYTQYF. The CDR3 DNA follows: TGTGCCAGCAGTGGAGGGGGCGGCTATACGCAGTATTTT.

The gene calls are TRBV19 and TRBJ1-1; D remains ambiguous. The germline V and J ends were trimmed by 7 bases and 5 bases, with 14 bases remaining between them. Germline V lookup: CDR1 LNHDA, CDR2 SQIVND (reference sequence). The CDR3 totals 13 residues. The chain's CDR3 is CASKREEWTEAFF. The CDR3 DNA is TGTGCCAGTAAGAGGGAGGAGTGGACTGAAGCTTTCTTT.

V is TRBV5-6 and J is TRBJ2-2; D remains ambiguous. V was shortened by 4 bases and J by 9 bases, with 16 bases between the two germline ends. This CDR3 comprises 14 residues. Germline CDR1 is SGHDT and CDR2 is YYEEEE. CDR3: CASSAYSIPRELFF. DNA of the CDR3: TGTGCCAGCAGCGCATACTCTATTCCCCGGGAGCTGTTTTTT.

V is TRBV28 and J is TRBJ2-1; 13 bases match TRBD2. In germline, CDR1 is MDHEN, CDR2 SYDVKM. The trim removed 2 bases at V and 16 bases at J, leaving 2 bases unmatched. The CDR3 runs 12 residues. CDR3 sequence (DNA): TGTGCCAGCAGTTTAGGACTAGCGGGAGAATTCTTC. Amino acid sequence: CASSLGLAGEFF.

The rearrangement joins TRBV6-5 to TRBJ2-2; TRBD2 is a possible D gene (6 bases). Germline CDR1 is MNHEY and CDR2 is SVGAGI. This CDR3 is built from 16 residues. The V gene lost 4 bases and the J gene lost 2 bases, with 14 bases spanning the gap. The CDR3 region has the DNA TGTGCCAGCAGTTCCTCGAGGGACTCTAACACCGGGGAGCTGTTTTTT. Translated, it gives CASSSSRDSNTGELFF.